This entry features one T cell receptor (beta chain) sequence. Its target is not known. The CDR3 is 15 residues long. Germline CDR1 KGHSH, CDR2 LQKENI. Trimming shortened V by 5 bases and J by 8 bases, and 16 bases separated the two germline ends. The source of the sample is a study of T-cell memory formation after mild COVID-19. About the study: There were largely donor-specific TCR clusters. Regarding the study as a whole: A balance of CD4 and CD8 characterized clones contracting day 15 to 85, whereas later expanders leaned CD4+. SARS-CoV-2 specificity was not confirmed for second-wave clones peaking on day 37. Chiefly within CM and EM were the contracting CD4+ clones; CD8+ ones were within EMRA.

MiXCR, applied by TCRdb to the 5' RACE reads, yields one record per CDR3 protein. The sample holds approximately 150,000 distinct CDR3 sequences, 15% to 20% seen once. The V call is TRBV18, the J call TRBJ1-6, with no clear D. The sequence came from an adult woman who had mild COVID-19 (a few samples of this study predate the infection). Cell type and time point are not known. What was sequenced was PBMCs or a T cell subset sorted from them (not recorded which). CDR3 bases: TGTGCCAGCTCAGCAAGACACCCTGATGATTCACCCCTCCACTTT. Its protein product is CASSARHPDDSPLHF.